Listed below are T cell receptor beta chains from one sample, sequenced in a study of T cell responses to AZD1222 COVID-19 vaccine. The method was immunoSEQ multiplex PCR; TCRdb's version includes in-frame clones alone and lacks a portion of them. Of 110,000 to 150,000 clones in the sample, about 94% were seen once. The input for sequencing was peripheral blood, taken on day 0 of AZD1222 vaccination. Receptors originate from an adult in good health. CDR3s include the opening cysteine and the closing phenylalanine or tryptophan. Each record gives: clone size, J gene, D gene, V gene, CDR3 protein, CDR3 DNA. A D gene is named only where the DNA matches it firmly. Expanded clones are given a class, and other clones once, few, many or no size at all.

- | TRBJ2-7 | - | TRBV12-3/TRBV12-4 | CASSLDPGTGQYF | TGTGCCAGCAGTTTAGATCCGGGAACGGGGCAGTACTTC
- | TRBJ1-2 | - | TRBV28 | CASSFRGSYGYTF | TGTGCCAGCAGTTTTCGTGGATCCTATGGCTACACCTTC
once | TRBJ2-3 | - | TRBV7-3 | CASSYRDPQGSLDTQYF | TGTGCCAGCAGCTACCGGGACCCTCAGGGGAGCCTAGATACGCAGTATTTT
once | TRBJ1-1 | TRBD1 | TRBV28 | CASSPGTGVAFF | TGTGCCAGCAGTCCCGGGACAGGGGTAGCTTTCTTT
- | TRBJ1-2 | - | TRBV2 | CASSAQGPRQGYTF | TGTGCCAGCAGTGCTCAGGGACCGAGACAGGGCTACACCTTC
few | TRBJ1-3 | - | TRBV6-5 | CASTDFAEGNTIYF | TGTGCCAGCACCGACTTCGCAGAGGGAAACACCATATATTTT
- | TRBJ2-5 | TRBD1 | TRBV6-2/TRBV6-3 | CASSGDRAYQETQYF | TGTGCCAGCAGCGGTGACAGGGCGTACCAAGAGACCCAGTACTTC
- | TRBJ2-3 | - | TRBV19 | CATYQARVMYF | TGTGCCACCTATCAAGCGAGAGTGATGTATTTT
- | TRBJ1-4 | - | TRBV28 | CASSLIGETNEKLFF | TGTGCCAGCAGTTTAATTGGGGAAACTAATGAAAAACTGTTTTTT
- | TRBJ2-7 | TRBD1 | TRBV15 | CATSVDRGLPYEQYF | TGTGCCACCAGCGTCGACAGGGGGCTACCCTACGAGCAGTACTTC
- | TRBJ2-5 | - | TRBV18 | CASSPPWGSGGETQYF | TGTGCCAGCTCACCACCGTGGGGTAGCGGAGGAGAGACCCAGTACTTC
- | TRBJ2-5 | TRBD2 | TRBV11-3 | CASSLGREGRQETQYF | TGTGCCAGCAGCTTAGGACGGGAGGGTCGCCAAGAGACCCAGTACTTC
- | TRBJ2-3 | - | TRBV6-2/TRBV6-3 | CASSRSSRPSTDTQYF | TGTGCCAGCAGTAGATCTAGCCGACCTAGCACAGATACGCAGTATTTT
- | TRBJ1-1 | - | TRBV16 | CASSPPENTEAFF | TGTGCCAGCAGCCCCCCTGAGAACACTGAAGCTTTCTTT
- | TRBJ1-5 | - | TRBV3-1/TRBV3-2 | CASSQDRGGKPQHF | TGTGCCAGCAGCCAAGATAGGGGAGGGAAGCCCCAGCATTTT
- | TRBJ1-1 | - | TRBV6-5 | CASSYSTRTEAFF | TGTGCCAGCAGTTACTCGACAAGGACTGAAGCTTTCTTT
- | TRBJ2-7 | TRBD2 | TRBV9 | CASSVAPGLAAYEQYF | TGTGCCAGCAGCGTAGCTCCTGGGCTAGCGGCTTACGAGCAGTACTTC
- | TRBJ2-7 | - | TRBV28 | CASSFMGAYEQYF | TGTGCCAGCAGTTTCATGGGTGCCTACGAGCAGTACTTC
- | TRBJ2-7 | - | TRBV14 | CASSQILASFEQYF | TGTGCCAGCAGCCAAATACTAGCCTCTTTTGAGCAGTACTTC
- | TRBJ1-2 | TRBD1 | TRBV5-6 | CASSLAGGWGGYTF | TGTGCCAGCAGCTTGGCAGGGGGCTGGGGAGGCTACACCTTC
- | TRBJ1-5 | - | TRBV5-8 | CASSLLQGKQPQHF | TGTGCCAGCAGCTTATTACAGGGAAAGCAGCCCCAGCATTTT
- | TRBJ1-1 | - | TRBV30 | CAWSAGNAEAFF | TGTGCCTGGAGTGCTGGGAACGCTGAAGCTTTCTTT
- | TRBJ2-7 | TRBD2 | TRBV28 | CASASPGGRGFEQYF | TGTGCCAGCGCGTCTCCGGGAGGGAGAGGGTTCGAGCAGTACTTC
- | TRBJ1-1 | TRBD1 | TRBV6-5 | CASSYPGQGNTEAFF | TGTGCCAGCAGTTATCCTGGACAGGGGAACACTGAAGCTTTCTTT
- | TRBJ1-1 | TRBD1 | TRBV2 | CASSPDRDGTEAFF | TGTGCCAGCAGTCCGGACAGGGATGGGACTGAAGCTTTCTTT
- | TRBJ1-4 | - | TRBV7-2 | CASSWGSGPSNEKLFF | TGTGCCAGCAGCTGGGGGTCGGGACCCAGTAATGAAAAACTGTTTTTT
- | TRBJ1-3 | - | TRBV5-6 | CASSFVSGTSGNTIYF | TGTGCCAGCAGCTTCGTATCCGGGACCTCTGGAAACACCATATATTTT
- | TRBJ2-5 | - | TRBV5-1 | CASSLVGKETQYF | TGCGCCAGCAGCTTGGTAGGGAAGGAGACCCAGTACTTC
- | TRBJ1-1 | TRBD1 | TRBV28 | CASSTTGGAYLFGFF | TGTGCCAGCAGTACCACAGGGGGCGCGTATCTGTTTGGTTTCTTT
- | TRBJ2-1 | - | TRBV28 | CASGGQSERNEQFF | TGTGCCAGCGGTGGTCAGTCAGAGAGGAATGAGCAGTTCTTC
- | TRBJ2-6 | TRBD2 | TRBV5-1 | CASSLAGLREGSGANVLTF | TGCGCCAGCAGCTTGGCCGGTTTGCGGGAGGGCTCTGGGGCCAACGTCCTGACTTTC
- | TRBJ1-5 | - | TRBV28 | CASGGTSGQGWQPQHF | TGTGCCAGCGGGGGTACGTCGGGACAAGGATGGCAGCCCCAGCATTTT
- | TRBJ2-3 | TRBD2 | TRBV6-2/TRBV6-3 | CASSYPPRLAGVADTQYF | TGTGCCAGCAGTTACCCCCCTCGACTAGCGGGAGTCGCAGATACGCAGTATTTT
- | TRBJ2-1 | - | TRBV19 | CASSIGARQFF | TGTGCCAGTAGTATAGGGGCACGGCAGTTCTTC
- | TRBJ1-4 | - | TRBV30 | CAWRGGGTNEKLFF | TGTGCCTGGAGGGGAGGGGGAACTAATGAAAAACTGTTTTTT
- | TRBJ1-6 | - | TRBV18 | CASSPPGRRWPSPLHF | TGTGCCAGCTCACCACCGGGTCGCAGGTGGCCTTCACCCCTCCACTTT
- | TRBJ1-4 | - | TRBV7-8 | CASSPSETLFF | TGTGCCAGCAGCCCCAGTGAGACCCTGTTTTTT
- | TRBJ2-2 | TRBD2 | TRBV5-4 | CASSPKPGLPTGELFF | TGTGCCAGCAGCCCCAAACCGGGACTACCCACCGGGGAGCTGTTTTTT
- | TRBJ2-6 | - | TRBV18 | CASSPAPLELRSVSGANVLTF | TGTGCCAGCTCACCAGCCCCCCTTGAGCTGAGGAGTGTTTCTGGGGCCAACGTCCTGACTTTC
- | TRBJ2-7 | - | TRBV25-1 | CASSGTPLREQYF | TGTGCCAGCAGCGGGACACCACTGAGGGAGCAGTACTTC
- | TRBJ1-1 | TRBD1 | TRBV6-5 | CASRRQGPGTEAFF | TGTGCCAGCAGAAGACAGGGGCCCGGCACTGAAGCTTTCTTT
- | TRBJ2-3 | - | TRBV5-4 | CASSLDRSSTDTQYF | TGTGCCAGCAGCTTGGACAGGTCTAGCACAGATACGCAGTATTTT
- | TRBJ1-6 | - | TRBV2 | CASSPPDRPPHSPLHF | TGTGCCAGCAGTCCTCCCGACAGGCCGCCCCATTCACCCCTCCACTTT
- | TRBJ2-5 | - | TRBV5-4 | CASSLPGETQYF | TGTGCCAGCAGCTTACCCGGCGAGACCCAGTACTTC
- | TRBJ2-2 | TRBD1 | TRBV27 | CASSTTGEKRTGELFF | TGTGCCAGCAGCACGACAGGGGAAAAACGCACCGGGGAGCTGTTTTTT
- | TRBJ1-1 | - | TRBV5-6 | CASSYVPVNTEAFF | TGTGCCAGCAGCTATGTCCCCGTGAACACTGAAGCTTTCTTT
- | TRBJ1-2 | TRBD1 | TRBV15 | CATSSRRTGGVNYGYTF | TGTGCCACCAGCAGCCGCCGGACAGGGGGCGTAAACTATGGCTACACCTTC